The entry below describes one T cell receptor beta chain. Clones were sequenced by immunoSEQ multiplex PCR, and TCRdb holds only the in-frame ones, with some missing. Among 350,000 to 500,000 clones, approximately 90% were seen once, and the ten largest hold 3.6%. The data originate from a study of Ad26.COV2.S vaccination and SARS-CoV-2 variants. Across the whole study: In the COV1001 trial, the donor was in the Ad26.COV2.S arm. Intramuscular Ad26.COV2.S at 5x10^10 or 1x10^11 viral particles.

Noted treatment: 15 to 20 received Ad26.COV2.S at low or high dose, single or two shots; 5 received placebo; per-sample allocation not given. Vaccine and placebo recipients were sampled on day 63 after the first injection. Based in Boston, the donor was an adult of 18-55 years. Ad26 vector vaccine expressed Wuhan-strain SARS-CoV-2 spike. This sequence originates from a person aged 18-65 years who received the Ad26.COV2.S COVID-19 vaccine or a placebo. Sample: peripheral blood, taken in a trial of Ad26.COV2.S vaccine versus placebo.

In DNA form, the CDR3 reads TGTGCCAGCAGCCCAACCTATACAGGGGACACCGGGGAGCTGTTTTTT. Amino acid sequence: CASSPTYTGDTGELFF. The V call is TRBV5-8, the J call TRBJ2-2; 7 nucleotides match TRBD1. Looked up from germline, CDR1 is SGHTS and CDR2 is YDEGEE. Trimming removed 4 bases from V and 3 bases from J; junction bases left unmatched: 9. The CDR3 is 16 amino acids. Variable domain in full (rest from reference TRBV5-8 and TRBJ2-2): EAGVTQSPTHLIKTRGQQATLRCSPISGHTSVYWYQQALGLGLQFLLWYDEGEERNRGNFPPRFSGRQFPNYSSELNVNALELEDSALYLCASSPTYTGDTGELFFGEGSRLTVL.